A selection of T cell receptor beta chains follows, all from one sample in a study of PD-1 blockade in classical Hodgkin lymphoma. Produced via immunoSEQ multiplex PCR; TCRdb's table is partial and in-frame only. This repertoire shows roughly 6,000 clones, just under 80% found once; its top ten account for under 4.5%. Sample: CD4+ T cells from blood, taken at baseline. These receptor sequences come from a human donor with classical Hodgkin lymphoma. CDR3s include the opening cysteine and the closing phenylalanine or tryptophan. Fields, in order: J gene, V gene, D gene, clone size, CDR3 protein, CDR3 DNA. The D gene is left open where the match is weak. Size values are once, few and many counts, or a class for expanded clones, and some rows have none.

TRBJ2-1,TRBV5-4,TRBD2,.,CASSRSFLAGDNNEQFF,TGTGCCAGCAGCAGATCTTTTCTAGCGGGGGATAACAATGAGCAGTTCTTC
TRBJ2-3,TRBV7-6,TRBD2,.,CASSRGGGTDTQYF,TGTGCCAGCAGCCGCGGGGGGGGCACAGATACGCAGTATTTT
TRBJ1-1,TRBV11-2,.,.,CASSSRRSEAFF,TGTGCCAGCAGCTCGCGGCGGTCTGAAGCTTTCTTT
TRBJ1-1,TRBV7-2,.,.,CASRGIQGAPRNTEAFF,TGTGCCAGCAGGGGCATACAGGGTGCCCCGCGAAACACTGAAGCTTTCTTT
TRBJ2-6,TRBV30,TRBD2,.,CAWRKPLAGGHGANVLTF,TGTGCCTGGAGAAAACCCCTAGCGGGGGGGCATGGGGCCAACGTCCTGACTTTC
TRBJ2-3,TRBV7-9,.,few,CASSLGGTDTQYF,TGTGCCAGCAGCTTAGGGGGAACAGATACGCAGTATTTT
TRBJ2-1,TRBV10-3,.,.,CAIRGGGNPNYNEQFF,TGTGCCATCAGAGGGGGGGGCAACCCAAACTACAATGAGCAGTTCTTC
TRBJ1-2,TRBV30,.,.,CAWSVGDYYGYTF,TGTGCCTGGAGTGTGGGTGATTACTATGGCTACACCTTC
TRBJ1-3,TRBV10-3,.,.,CATTGVGNTIYF,TGTGCCACCACAGGAGTCGGAAACACCATATATTTT
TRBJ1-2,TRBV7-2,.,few,CASSRGWGYTF,TGTGCCAGCAGCAGAGGGTGGGGCTACACCTTC
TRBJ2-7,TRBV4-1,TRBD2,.,CASSQFSGLAGAYEQYF,TGCGCCAGCAGCCAATTTTCCGGACTAGCGGGGGCCTACGAGCAGTACTTC
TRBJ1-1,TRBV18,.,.,CASSQIGRLNTEAFF,TGTGCCAGCTCACAAATTGGTAGGTTGAACACTGAAGCTTTCTTT
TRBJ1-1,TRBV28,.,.,CASTGTMNTEAFF,TGTGCCAGCACCGGGACAATGAACACTGAAGCTTTCTTT
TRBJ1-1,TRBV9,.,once,CASSRGGLEAFF,TGTGCCAGCAGCCGGGGGGGTTTAGAAGCTTTCTTT
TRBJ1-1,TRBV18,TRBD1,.,CASSPGQGADTEAFF,TGTGCCAGCTCACCGGGACAGGGGGCTGACACTGAAGCTTTCTTT
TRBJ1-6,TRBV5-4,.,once,CASSLAPLGTYNSPLHF,TGTGCCAGCAGCTTGGCACCCCTCGGGACCTATAATTCACCCCTCCACTTT
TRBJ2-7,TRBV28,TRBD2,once,CASSLRWGGTLYEQYF,TGTGCCAGCAGTTTAAGGTGGGGAGGGACGCTATACGAGCAGTACTTC
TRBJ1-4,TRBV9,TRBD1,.,CASSSGQGQGEKLFF,TGTGCCAGCAGCTCCGGACAGGGGCAGGGTGAAAAACTGTTTTTT
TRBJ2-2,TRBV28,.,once,CASSLNKITRTPNTGELFF,TGTGCCAGCAGTTTAAATAAGATTACTCGTACTCCGAACACCGGGGAGCTGTTTTTT
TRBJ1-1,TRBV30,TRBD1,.,CAWSVHRGQPEAFF,TGTGCCTGGAGTGTACATAGGGGGCAGCCTGAAGCTTTCTTT
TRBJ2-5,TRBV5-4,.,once,CASSRRVGGGVRETQYF,TGTGCCAGCAGCCGGAGGGTGGGGGGCGGCGTAAGGGAGACCCAGTACTTC
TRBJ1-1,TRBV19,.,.,CASSPPRRSYVNTEAFF,TGTGCCAGTAGTCCCCCTAGGCGTAGCTATGTGAACACTGAAGCTTTCTTT
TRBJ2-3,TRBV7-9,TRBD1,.,CASRGGEDTQYF,TGTGCCAGCAGAGGGGGCGAGGATACGCAGTATTTT
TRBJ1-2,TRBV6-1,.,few,CASSEAGTLNYGYTF,TGTGCCAGCAGTGAAGCAGGGACCCTTAACTATGGCTACACCTTC
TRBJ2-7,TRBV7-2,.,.,CASSLATDTGKQYF,TGTGCCAGCAGCTTAGCGACTGACACAGGAAAGCAGTACTTC
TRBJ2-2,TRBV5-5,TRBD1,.,CASSSGQGTGELFF,TGTGCCAGCAGCTCAGGACAGGGTACCGGGGAGCTGTTTTTT
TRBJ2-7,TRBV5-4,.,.,CASSLEGTYEQYF,TGTGCCAGCAGCTTGGAGGGCACCTACGAGCAGTACTTC
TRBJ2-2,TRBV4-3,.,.,CASSQEGLTGELFF,TGCGCCAGCAGCCAAGAAGGCCTAACCGGGGAGCTGTTTTTT
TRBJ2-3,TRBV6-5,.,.,CASSAGPLTTQYF,TGTGCCAGCAGTGCTGGCCCCCTGACTACGCAGTATTTT
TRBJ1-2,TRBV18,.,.,CASSPIIQNYGYTF,TGTGCCAGCTCACCTATCATTCAAAACTATGGCTACACCTTC
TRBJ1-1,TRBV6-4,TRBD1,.,CASSSDRGRKTEAFF,TGTGCCAGCAGTTCCGACAGGGGGCGAAAAACTGAAGCTTTCTTT
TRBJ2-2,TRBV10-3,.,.,CAIILPGELFF,TGTGCCATCATTCTTCCCGGGGAGCTGTTTTTT
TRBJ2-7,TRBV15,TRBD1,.,CATSGSTGAGYEQYF,TGTGCCACCAGCGGATCGACAGGGGCGGGGTACGAGCAGTACTTC
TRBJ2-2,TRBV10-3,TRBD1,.,CAISRETGANTGELFF,TGTGCCATCAGTCGGGAGACAGGGGCTAACACCGGGGAGCTGTTTTTT
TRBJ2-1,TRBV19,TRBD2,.,CASSLGLRGNNEQFF,TGTGCCAGTAGCCTCGGGTTGCGGGGGAACAATGAGCAGTTCTTC
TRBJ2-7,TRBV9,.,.,CASSVEPQAYEQYF,TGTGCCAGCAGCGTAGAGCCGCAAGCCTACGAGCAGTACTTC
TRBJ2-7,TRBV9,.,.,CASSPPGRSAEQYF,TGTGCCAGCAGCCCCCCGGGGCGATCTGCCGAGCAGTACTTC
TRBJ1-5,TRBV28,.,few,CASTARLENQPQHF,TGTGCCAGCACCGCTAGATTAGAGAATCAGCCCCAGCATTTT
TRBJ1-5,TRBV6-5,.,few,CASSYSNTTNQPQHF,TGTGCCAGCAGTTACTCGAACACGACCAATCAGCCCCAGCATTTT
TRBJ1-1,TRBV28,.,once,CASMGGKNTEAFF,TGTGCCAGCATGGGCGGGAAGAACACTGAAGCTTTCTTT
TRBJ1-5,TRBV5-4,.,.,CASSLGIGIEALNQPQHF,TGTGCCAGCAGCTTGGGAATCGGGATCGAAGCTCTCAATCAGCCCCAGCATTTT
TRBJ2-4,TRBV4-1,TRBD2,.,CASSPIRGDIQYF,TGCGCCAGCAGCCCCATCCGGGGGGACATTCAGTACTTC
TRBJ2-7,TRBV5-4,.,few,CASSSPVSSYEQYF,TGTGCCAGCAGCTCCCCCGTTAGCTCCTACGAGCAGTACTTC
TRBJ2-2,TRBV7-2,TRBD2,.,CASSLGLAGGHGGELFF,TGTGCCAGCAGCTTGGGACTAGCGGGGGGGCATGGCGGGGAGCTGTTTTTT